This T cell receptor beta chain was found in a study of blood T cell repertoires in COVID-19. The overall study: Donors in the United States, Italy and Spain gave samples during acute or convalescent COVID-19. Sample material is recorded as cDNA or gDNA derived from T cells, B-cell-depleted T cells, or PBMCs.

Produced via immunoSEQ multiplex PCR; TCRdb's table is partial and in-frame only. The sample shows some 520,000 clones, 80% to 90% of them seen only once. Germline V gene sequence: CDR1 MNHEY, CDR2 SVGAGI. Trimming took 6 bases from V and 5 from J, leaving 10 bases between them. This CDR3 spans 13 amino acids. V and J are TRBV6-5 and TRBJ2-2, with D possibly being TRBD2 (5 bases). The receptor comes from a man in his late teens or twenties with COVID-19, enrolled during active disease. The sequencing sample was made of peripheral blood. In DNA form, the CDR3 reads TGTGCCAGCAGCAGGACGGGGACCGGGGAGCTGTTTTTT. Amino acid sequence: CASSRTGTGELFF.